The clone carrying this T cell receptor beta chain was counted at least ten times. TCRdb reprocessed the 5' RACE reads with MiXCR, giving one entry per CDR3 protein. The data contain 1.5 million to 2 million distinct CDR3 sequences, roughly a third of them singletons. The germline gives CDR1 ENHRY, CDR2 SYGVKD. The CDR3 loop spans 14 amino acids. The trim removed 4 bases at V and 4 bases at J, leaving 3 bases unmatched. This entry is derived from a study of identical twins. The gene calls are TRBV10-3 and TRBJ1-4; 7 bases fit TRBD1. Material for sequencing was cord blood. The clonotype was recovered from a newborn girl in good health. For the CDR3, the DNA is TGTGCCATCAGTGGGACAGGCCTTAATGAAAAACTGTTTTTT. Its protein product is CAISGTGLNEKLFF.